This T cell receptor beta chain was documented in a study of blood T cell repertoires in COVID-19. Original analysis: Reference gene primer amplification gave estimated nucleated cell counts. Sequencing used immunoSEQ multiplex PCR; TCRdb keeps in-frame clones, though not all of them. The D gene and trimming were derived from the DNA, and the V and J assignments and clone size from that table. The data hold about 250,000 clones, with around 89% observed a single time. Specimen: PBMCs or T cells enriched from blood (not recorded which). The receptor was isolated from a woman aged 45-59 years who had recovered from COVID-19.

In DNA, the CDR3 is TGTGCTAGTGGCCCAGGGCAGGCCATCGATGGCTACACCTTC. Protein product: CASGPGQAIDGYTF. The rearrangement uses TRBV12-5 and TRBJ1-2; D may be TRBD1 (5 bases). The CDR3 is 14 amino acids. The germline gives CDR1 LGHNT, CDR2 FRNRAP. V lost 6 bases, J lost 6 bases, and 17 bases lay in between.